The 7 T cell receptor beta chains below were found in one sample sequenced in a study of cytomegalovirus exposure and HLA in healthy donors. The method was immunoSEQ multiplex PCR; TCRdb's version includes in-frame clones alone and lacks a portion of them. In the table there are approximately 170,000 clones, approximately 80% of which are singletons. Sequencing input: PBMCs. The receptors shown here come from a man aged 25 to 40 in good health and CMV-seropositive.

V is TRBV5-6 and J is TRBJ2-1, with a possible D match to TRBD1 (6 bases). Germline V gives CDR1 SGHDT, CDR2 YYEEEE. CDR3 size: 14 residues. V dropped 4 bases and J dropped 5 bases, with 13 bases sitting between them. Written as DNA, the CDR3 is TGTGCCAGCAGCGTCGATTCAGGGGACAATGAGCAGTTCTTC. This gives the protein CASSVDSGDNEQFF.

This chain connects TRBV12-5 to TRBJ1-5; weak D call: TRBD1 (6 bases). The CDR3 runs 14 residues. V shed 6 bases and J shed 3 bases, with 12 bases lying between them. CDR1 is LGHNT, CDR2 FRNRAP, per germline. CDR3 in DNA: TGTGCTAGTGGGTCAGGGGCGTTCAATCAGCCCCAGCATTTT. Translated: CASGSGAFNQPQHF.

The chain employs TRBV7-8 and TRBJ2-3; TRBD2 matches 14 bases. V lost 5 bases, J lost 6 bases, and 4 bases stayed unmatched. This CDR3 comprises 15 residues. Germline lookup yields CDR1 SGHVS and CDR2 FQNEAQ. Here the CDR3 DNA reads TGTGCCAGCAGCCCCCGGACTAGCGGGGGGGATACGCAGTATTTT. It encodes CASSPRTSGGDTQYF.

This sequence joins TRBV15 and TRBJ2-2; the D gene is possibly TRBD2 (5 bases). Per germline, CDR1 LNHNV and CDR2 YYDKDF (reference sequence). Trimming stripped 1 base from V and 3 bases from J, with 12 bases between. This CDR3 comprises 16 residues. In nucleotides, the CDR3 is TGTGCCACCAGCAGAGGCGGACTGGACGACACCGGGGAGCTGTTTTTT. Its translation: CATSRGGLDDTGELFF.

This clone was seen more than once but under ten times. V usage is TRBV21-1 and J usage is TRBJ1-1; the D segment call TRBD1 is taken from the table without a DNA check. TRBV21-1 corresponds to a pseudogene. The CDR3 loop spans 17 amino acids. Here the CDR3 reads CASSKPPPWTGGFEAFF. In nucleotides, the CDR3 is TGTGCCAGCAGCAAACCTCCCCCGTGGACAGGGGGCTTTGAAGCTTTCTTT.

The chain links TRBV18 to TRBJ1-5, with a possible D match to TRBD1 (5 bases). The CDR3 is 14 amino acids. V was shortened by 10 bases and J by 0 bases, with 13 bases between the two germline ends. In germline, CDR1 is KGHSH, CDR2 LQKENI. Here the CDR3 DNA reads TGTGCCACTTCGACAGCTAATAGCAATCAGCCCCAGCATTTT. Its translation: CATSTANSNQPQHF. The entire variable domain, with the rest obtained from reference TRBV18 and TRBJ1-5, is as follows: NAGVMQNPRHLVRRRGQEARLRCSPMKGHSHVYWYRQLPEEGLKFMVYLQKENIIDESGMPKERFSAEFPKEGPSILRIQQVVRGDSAAYFCATSTANSNQPQHFGDGTRLSIL.

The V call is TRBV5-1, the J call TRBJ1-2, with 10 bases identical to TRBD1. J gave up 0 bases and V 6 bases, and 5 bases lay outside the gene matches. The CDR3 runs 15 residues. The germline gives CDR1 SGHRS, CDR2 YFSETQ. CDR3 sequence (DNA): TGCGCCAGCACGGGACAGGGGCAAGCTAACTATGGCTACACCTTC. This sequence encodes CASTGQGQANYGYTF. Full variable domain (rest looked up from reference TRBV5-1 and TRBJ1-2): KAGVTQTPRYLIKTRGQQVTLSCSPISGHRSVSWYQQTPGQGLQFLFEYFSETQRNKGNFPGRFSGRQFSNSRSEMNVSTLELGDSALYLCASTGQGQANYGYTFGSGTRLTVV.